A selection of T cell receptor beta chains follows, all from one sample in a study of OX40 agonist ivuxolimab in advanced cancers. Produced via immunoSEQ multiplex PCR; TCRdb's table is partial and in-frame only. The table includes some 84,000 clones, about 92% detected once. Sequencing used CD4+ or CD8+ T cells sorted from blood, obtained in a trial of the OX40 agonist ivuxolimab. These receptors all stem from an adult with an advanced solid tumor such as melanoma, head and neck, liver or kidney cancer. Both conserved end residues are part of each CDR3. The order of the fields is J gene, V gene, D gene, clone size, CDR3 protein, CDR3 DNA. The D gene is left open where the match is weak. The size field is filled for only some rows; it gives once, few, many or a size class.

TRBJ2-1,TRBV5-1,-,-,CASSESPLGGEQFF,TGCGCCAGCAGCGAGAGTCCTCTGGGTGGCGAGCAGTTCTTC
TRBJ2-1,TRBV7-9,-,-,CASSLAHTRGDEQFF,TGTGCCAGCAGCTTAGCCCATACCAGGGGCGATGAGCAGTTCTTC
TRBJ2-2,TRBV19,-,-,CASNILQNTGELFF,TGTGCCAGTAACATTTTACAGAACACCGGGGAGCTGTTTTTT
TRBJ2-2,TRBV4-1,TRBD1,-,CASSQEVNRGIGELFF,TGCGCCAGCAGCCAAGAGGTTAACAGGGGTATCGGGGAGCTGTTTTTT
TRBJ2-7,TRBV6-1,-,-,CALLWGGEQYF,TGTGCCCTGCTTTGGGGTGGGGAGCAGTACTTC
TRBJ1-1,TRBV5-1,-,-,CASSLGPSGGGGGEAFF,TGCGCCAGCAGCTTGGGGCCTTCTGGAGGGGGGGGCGGTGAAGCTTTCTTT
TRBJ2-2,TRBV6-6,TRBD2,once,CASLRLAGGNTGELFF,TGTGCCAGCCTGCGACTAGCGGGGGGCAACACCGGGGAGCTGTTTTTT
TRBJ1-4,TRBV5-4,TRBD1,-,CASSSDRGNEKLFF,TGTGCCAGCAGTTCGGACAGGGGAAATGAAAAACTGTTTTTT
TRBJ1-2,TRBV2,TRBD1,once,CASSVDRTGDRNGYTF,TGTGCCAGCAGCGTCGACCGGACAGGGGACAGAAATGGCTACACCTTC
TRBJ1-2,TRBV11-2,TRBD1,-,CASSYGTGVSNYGYTF,TGTGCCAGCAGCTACGGGACAGGGGTTTCCAACTATGGCTACACCTTC
TRBJ2-7,TRBV18,-,-,CASSLPGEQYF,TGTGCCAGCTCACTACCTGGCGAGCAGTACTTC
TRBJ1-1,TRBV4-2,TRBD1,-,CASSQGQVDPNTEAFF,TGTGCCAGCAGCCAGGGACAGGTAGATCCGAACACTGAAGCTTTCTTT
TRBJ2-3,TRBV19,TRBD2,-,CASTVVGGIADTQYF,TGTGCCAGTACCGTGGTCGGGGGGATCGCAGATACGCAGTATTTT
TRBJ2-3,TRBV5-1,TRBD2,once,CASSLVVAGGDSTDTQYF,TGCGCCAGCAGCTTGGTGGTAGCGGGAGGTGATAGCACAGATACGCAGTATTTT
TRBJ1-3,TRBV4-3,-,-,CASSQTIRSGNTIYF,TGCGCCAGCAGCCAAACTATCCGGAGTGGAAACACCATATATTTT
TRBJ1-5,TRBV21-1,-,-,CASSQEFSNQPQHF,TGTGCCAGCAGCCAGGAGTTTAGCAATCAGCCCCAGCATTTT
TRBJ2-3,TRBV11-2,-,-,CASSPRDSTDTQYF,TGTGCCAGCAGCCCTAGGGATAGCACAGATACGCAGTATTTT
TRBJ2-1,TRBV4-1,-,-,CASSQDGGESYNEQFF,TGCGCCAGCAGCCAAGATGGAGGAGAATCCTACAATGAGCAGTTCTTC
TRBJ1-1,TRBV29-1,TRBD1,-,CSAAGDSMNTEAFF,TGCAGTGCTGCAGGGGACAGTATGAACACTGAAGCTTTCTTT
TRBJ2-3,TRBV5-1,TRBD1,-,CASSSTGGTDTQYF,TGCGCCAGCAGCTCAACAGGGGGCACAGATACGCAGTATTTT
TRBJ2-7,TRBV4-1,-,once,CASSQEVGAGSYEQYF,TGCGCCAGCAGCCAAGAAGTGGGGGCAGGCTCCTACGAGCAGTACTTC
TRBJ2-2,TRBV4-3,TRBD1,-,CASSQGTGNTGELFF,TGCGCCAGCAGCCAAGGGACAGGGAACACCGGGGAGCTGTTTTTT
TRBJ1-1,TRBV11-2,-,-,CASSNVVNTEAFF,TGTGCCAGCAGCAACGTCGTGAACACTGAAGCTTTCTTT
TRBJ2-7,TRBV27,-,-,CASSLGGLSYEQYF,TGTGCCAGCAGTCTAGGAGGCCTCTCCTACGAGCAGTACTTC
TRBJ1-3,TRBV6-6,-,-,CASTRAGNTIYF,TGTGCCAGCACGAGGGCTGGAAACACCATATATTTT
TRBJ2-7,TRBV29-1,TRBD1,few,CSVGGQGAEFSYEQYF,TGCAGCGTTGGGGGACAGGGGGCAGAATTCTCCTACGAGCAGTACTTC
TRBJ1-1,TRBV5-1,-,-,CATGDFGGTEAFF,TGCGCCACCGGGGACTTTGGTGGCACTGAAGCTTTCTTT